The 23 T cell receptor beta chains presented below share a single source sample, sequenced in a study of blood T cell repertoires in COVID-19. The method was immunoSEQ multiplex PCR; TCRdb's version includes in-frame clones alone and lacks a portion of them. The sample lists fewer than 180,000 clones, 70% to 90% seen once, with 3% to 4% in the top ten. Material: peripheral blood. These receptors were obtained from a man between 65 and 79 years old with acute or convalescent COVID-19.

The table lists this clone with a count of one. The V and J genes are TRBV3-1 (or the pseudogene TRBV3-2) and TRBJ1-2, with D possibly TRBD1 on 5 matching bases. V was clipped by 3 bases and J by 4 bases, with 9 bases between them. The CDR3 spans 13 residues. Germline lookup yields CDR1 LGHDT and CDR2 YNNKEL (reference sequence). The CDR3 DNA sequence: TGTGCCAGCAGCCAGAGACAGAGCTATGGCTACACCTTC. Amino acids: CASSQRQSYGYTF.

The rearrangement uses TRBV19 and TRBJ1-1; D ambiguous. The CDR3 extends over 16 amino acids. Germline V CDR1 and CDR2: LNHDA, SQIVND (reference sequence). V was shortened by 4 bases and J by 0 bases, with 15 bases between the two germline ends. CDR3 loop: CASSTQGGVLNTEAFF. The CDR3 DNA sequence: TGTGCCAGTAGTACCCAAGGCGGGGTTTTGAACACTGAAGCTTTCTTT. The full variable domain, completed using reference TRBV19 and TRBJ1-1, is DGGITQSPKYLFRKEGQNVTLSCEQNLNHDAMYWYRQDPGQGLRLIYYSQIVNDFQKGDIAEGYSVSREKKESFPLTVTSAQKNPTAFYLCASSTQGGVLNTEAFFGQGTRLTVV.

Concerning this clone: The DNA is left out, because the CDR3 cannot be placed on it with certainty; the CDR3 is given as TCRdb lists it. The chain combines TRBV5-4 with TRBJ2-1; the D segment call TRBD2 is taken from the table without a DNA check. A total of 15 residues make up the CDR3, ends included. Germline V CDR1 and CDR2: SGHNT, YYREEE (reference sequence). CDR3 residues: CASSFEVGSGNCPFF.

The rearrangement joins TRBV6-2 or TRBV6-3 to TRBJ1-1, with a weak D call TRBD1 (5 bases). V lost 6 bases and J 5 bases, leaving 13 bases between the germline ends. The CDR3 covers 13 residues. Looked up from germline, CDR1 is MNHEY and CDR2 is SVGEGT. Here the CDR3 DNA reads TGTGCCAGCAGCCTCCAGGGAGGGACTGAAGCTTTCTTT. This encodes CASSLQGGTEAFF.

The chain is built from TRBV3-1 (or the pseudogene TRBV3-2) and TRBJ1-1; 7 positions match TRBD1. Trimming at V came to 6 bases and at J to 5 bases, leaving 6 bases not matched to a gene. The CDR3 runs 13 residues. The germline V gene encodes CDR1 LGHDT and CDR2 YNNKEL (reference sequence). The CDR3: CASSLGQATEAFF. Written as DNA, the CDR3 is TGTGCCAGCAGTCTCGGACAGGCTACTGAAGCTTTCTTT.

This clone was observed a single time. The chain couples TRBV28 to TRBJ2-7; TRBD1 might be the D (6 bases). The length of the CDR3 is 14 residues. Per germline, CDR1 MDHEN and CDR2 SYDVKM. V shed 6 bases and J shed 2 bases, with 14 bases lying between them. CDR3 amino acids: CASSWGRATYEQYF. The CDR3 nucleotides are TGTGCCAGCAGCTGGGGGCGGGCGACCTACGAGCAGTACTTC.

The V call is TRBV7-9, the J call TRBJ2-7; 13 bases agree with TRBD2. This CDR3 is 16 amino acids long. Germline-derived CDR1 and CDR2 are SEHNR and FQNEAQ (reference sequence). J gave up 5 bases and V 3 bases, and 7 bases lay outside the gene matches. The CDR3 DNA sequence: TGTGCCAGCAGCTTTAACCCCGGGACTAGCGGGAACGAGCAGTACTTC. Translated, it gives CASSFNPGTSGNEQYF.

The chain couples TRBV10-1 to TRBJ2-7; perhaps TRBD2 as D (5 bases). Deletions cut 7 bases from V and 2 bases from J, with 12 bases between. CDR1 and CDR2 (germline): WNHNN, SYGVQD (reference sequence). The CDR3 has 13 residues. The CDR3: CASKVRGTYEQYF. The CDR3 coding sequence is TGCGCCAGCAAGGTCCGGGGTACCTACGAGCAGTACTTC.

The chain couples TRBV7-2 to TRBJ2-2; 7 bases agree with TRBD1. Per germline, CDR1 SGHTA and CDR2 FQGNSA. With V trimmed by 6 bases and J by 0 bases, 4 bases remained unmatched. This CDR3 contains 15 residues. CDR3 in amino acids: CASRFGTANTGELFF. The CDR3 bases are TGTGCCAGCAGATTCGGGACAGCGAACACCGGGGAGCTGTTTTTT.

V usage is TRBV25-1 and J usage is TRBJ1-1, with 7 bases aligning to TRBD1. Germline-derived CDR1 and CDR2 are MGHDK and SYGVNS. V was pared by 6 bases and J by 3 bases, with 4 bases of the junction left unmatched. The CDR3 extends over 13 amino acids. CDR3 in DNA: TGTGCCAGCAGAGACAGGGAGGACACTGAAGCTTTCTTT. It is translated as CASRDREDTEAFF.

The gene calls are TRBV3-1 (or the pseudogene TRBV3-2) and TRBJ2-7; 13 positions agree with TRBD2. CDR1 and CDR2 from the germline V gene are LGHDT and YNNKEL (reference sequence). Trimming took 0 bases from V and 5 from J; bases not matched to a gene: 7. The CDR3 consists of 17 residues. Here the CDR3 DNA reads TGTGCCAGCAGCCAAGATCAGGGACTAGCGGGATGGCACGAGCAGTACTTC. Translating gives CASSQDQGLAGWHEQYF.

V is TRBV6-1 and J is TRBJ2-1; D unclear. V lost 3 bases and J 2 bases, leaving 5 bases between the germline ends. There are 13 residues in the CDR3. CDR1 and CDR2 from the germline V gene are MNHNS and SASEGT. The CDR3 bases are TGTGCCAGCAGTGAGAGGCCCTACAATGAGCAGTTCTTC. Its translation is CASSERPYNEQFF.

This clone was seen only a few times. The gene calls are TRBV27 and TRBJ1-6, with TRBD1 identical over 9 bases. CDR1 is MNHEY and CDR2 is SMNVEV in the germline V gene (reference sequence). CDR3 size: 17 residues. Unmatched junction bases numbered 10, after V lost 0 bases and J lost 10 bases. The CDR3 here is CASSLSRGQGGRSPLHF. As DNA, the CDR3 is TGTGCCAGCAGTTTATCGCGGGGACAGGGTGGAAGATCACCCCTCCACTTT.

The count of this clone is one. The gene calls are TRBV6-2 or TRBV6-3 and TRBJ2-1, with 8 bases aligning to TRBD2. The V gene end was trimmed by 0 bases and the J gene end by 8 bases; junction bases not matched to a gene: 9. The CDR3 has 16 residues. Germline CDR1 is MNHEY and CDR2 is SVGEGT. The CDR3 spells CASSYSFSGKLDEQFF. The CDR3 DNA reads TGTGCCAGCAGTTACTCGTTTAGCGGGAAACTCGATGAGCAGTTCTTC.

V gene TRBV5-1 combines with J gene TRBJ2-7; 10 bases align to TRBD1. The junction had 10 bases not matched to a gene; V was cut back by 4 bases and J by 6 bases. This CDR3 comprises 15 residues. Germline CDR1 is SGHRS and CDR2 is YFSETQ. The CDR3: CASSPTGTGEGEQYF. The CDR3 DNA follows: TGCGCCAGCAGCCCGACAGGGACAGGGGAAGGCGAGCAGTACTTC.

This chain links TRBV4-1 with TRBJ2-2; maybe TRBD1 (6 bases). The germline V and J ends were trimmed by 0 bases and 0 bases, with 8 bases remaining between them. Germline CDR1 reads MGHRA; CDR2 reads YSYEKL. The CDR3 length is 16 residues. CDR3 nucleotides: TGCGCCAGCAGCCAAGAGCCAGGGGCGAACACCGGGGAGCTGTTTTTT. Its protein is CASSQEPGANTGELFF.

The genes are TRBV9 and TRBJ2-3, with TRBD2 identical over 9 bases. The CDR3 covers 15 residues. CDR1 and CDR2 from the germline V gene are SGDLS and YYNGEE. The V gene end was trimmed by 3 bases and the J gene end by 4 bases; junction bases not matched to a gene: 6. Written as DNA, the CDR3 is TGTGCCAGCAGCGCCCGTAGCGGGAGTCCAGATACGCAGTATTTT. Protein product: CASSARSGSPDTQYF. The complete variable domain, with remaining parts taken from reference TRBV9 and TRBJ2-3, reads DSGVTQTPKHLITATGQRVTLRCSPRSGDLSVYWYQQSLDQGLQFLIQYYNGEERAKGNILERFSAQQFPDLHSELNLSSLELGDSALYFCASSARSGSPDTQYFGPGTRLTVL.

The gene calls are TRBV28 and TRBJ2-3; TRBD2 aligns across 8 bases. The V gene end was trimmed by 4 bases and the J gene end by 2 bases; junction bases not matched to a gene: 2. The germline V gene has CDR1 MDHEN and CDR2 SYDVKM. The CDR3 spans 14 residues. CDR3 DNA sequence: TGTGCCAGCAGTTCCGGGGGGGACACAGATACGCAGTATTTT. It specifies CASSSGGDTDTQYF.

This clone was detected once. This chain connects TRBV20-1 to TRBJ2-7; no clear D. The V end was cut by 3 bases, the J end by 6 bases, with 12 bases between. Germline V lookup: CDR1 DFQATT, CDR2 SNEGSKA (reference sequence). This CDR3 contains 12 residues. DNA for the CDR3: TGCAGTGCTAGTAATCAGGTTCGCGAGCAGTACTTC. This translates into CSASNQVREQYF.

This sequence joins TRBV19 and TRBJ2-3; 13 bases align to TRBD2. The CDR3 consists of 15 residues. With 6 bases clipped from V and 4 bases from J, the junction kept 4 bases outside the gene matches. Germline CDR1 LNHDA, CDR2 SQIVND (reference sequence). The CDR3 DNA reads as TGTGCCAGTAGCGGACTAGCGGGAGTCGCAGATACGCAGTATTTT. Translation: CASSGLAGVADTQYF.

V usage is TRBV7-8 and J usage is TRBJ1-1; no reliable D call. V shed 4 bases and J shed 7 bases, with 13 bases lying between them. Germline CDR1 and CDR2: SGHVS and FQNEAQ. CDR3 length equals 13 residues. CDR3 sequence reads: CASSSASTGEAFF. In DNA form, the CDR3 reads TGTGCCAGCAGCTCAGCTTCGACGGGTGAAGCTTTCTTT.

Many counts were recorded for this clone. The genes are TRBV19 and TRBJ1-5, with TRBD1 matching over 9 bases. The CDR3 loop spans 15 amino acids. Per the germline V gene, CDR1 is LNHDA and CDR2 is SQIVND (reference sequence). V lost 6 bases and J lost 3; bases outside the gene matches: 6. CDR3 sequence reads: CASRRTGDANQPQHF. CDR3 in DNA: TGTGCCAGTAGACGGACAGGGGACGCCAATCAGCCCCAGCATTTT.

CDR3 DNA sequence: TGTGCCAGTAGAAGTCTAGCGGGAGATGTAAGGGAGCTGTTTTTT. It yields the protein CASRSLAGDVRELFF. V gene TRBV19 combines with J gene TRBJ2-2; TRBD2 agrees at 10 bases. The trim removed 6 bases at V and 9 bases at J, leaving 10 bases unmatched. This CDR3 comprises 15 residues. From germline, CDR1 is LNHDA and CDR2 SQIVND (reference sequence).